This T cell receptor (beta chain) appears in the sequencing data of a study of blood T cells in healthy people across ages. To note about this clonotype: What it recognizes is unknown.

The use of a sample-barcoded 5' primer and a J-beta primer mix characterized a second PCR of roughly 6 to 11 cycles. A minimum of 2.5 million CDR3-containing paired-end reads was obtained for each sample. Using its own MiXCR run on the 5' RACE reads, TCRdb lists one record per CDR3 protein. This sample has almost 1 million distinct CDR3 sequences, with approximately 50% found just once. Study conclusions and caveats: What prevented conclusive comparison of naive and antigen-experienced cells was that PBMCs were unsorted. Naive CD4+ cells and diversity were both higher in long-lived donors than in aged donors.

The sequence was obtained from a woman in her sixties or seventies in good health. Sequencing used blood.

DNA for the CDR3: TGTGCCAGCAGCCAAGATCGGGGGACTACCACCGGCTCCTACAATGAGCAGTTCTTC. Translated, it gives CASSQDRGTTTGSYNEQFF. The chain uses TRBV4-2 and TRBJ2-1; the match to TRBD2 covers 7 bases. Unmatched junction bases numbered 11, after V lost 0 bases and J lost 0 bases. The germline V gene has CDR1 LGHNA and CDR2 YNFKEQ. The CDR3 spans 19 residues.